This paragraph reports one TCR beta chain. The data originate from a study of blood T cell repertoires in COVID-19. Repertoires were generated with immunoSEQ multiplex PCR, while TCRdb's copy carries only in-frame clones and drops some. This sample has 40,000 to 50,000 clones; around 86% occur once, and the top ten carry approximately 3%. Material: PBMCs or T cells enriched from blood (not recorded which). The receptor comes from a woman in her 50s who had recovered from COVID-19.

The CDR3 sequence: CASITGTGEKLFF. In DNA form, the CDR3 reads TGTGCCAGCATCACGGGTACGGGGGAAAAACTGTTTTTT. The V and J genes are TRBV6-5 and TRBJ1-4; no reliable D call. This CDR3 comprises 13 residues. From germline, CDR1 is MNHEY and CDR2 SVGAGI. The V and J ends lost 7 bases and 8 bases respectively, with 14 bases between them.